This T cell receptor beta chain stems from a study of RUNX1 and TCR beta rearrangement in T-cell leukemia (dated by TCRdb to the early 2020s). About the investigation overall: The study compared TCR beta rearrangements and CDR3 junctions in some 14 T-ALLs carrying mono-allelic acquired RUNX1 mutations versus roughly 11 RUNX1 wildtype T-ALLs. The RUNX1 wildtype T-ALLs were chosen to have at least incomplete clonal TCR beta rearrangements, which allowed D1 segments to be compared with D2 segments. The multicentric trials were GRAALL-2003, along with GRAALL-2005. Every RUNX1 mutation in the mutated group was heterozygous, with nine to ten located in the Runt homology domain and a few in the transactivation domain. The RUNX1 wildtype T-ALLs were matched on an immature maturation arrest stage, which was defined as the absence of cytoplasmic or surface TCR beta protein. RUNX1 mutation status of the T-ALL cases had been determined in an earlier study. Genescan analysis following EuroClonality multiplex PCR on genomic DNA was used to assess TCR rearrangements. For comparison with results from a Runx1 knockout mouse model, TCR beta rearrangements in human T-ALL were analyzed. More diverse maturation arrest stages were spanned by RUNX1-mutated T-ALLs, including cases arrested before the onset of TCR beta rearrangement. What the authors observed across the whole study: Similar TCR beta J1 cluster usage was observed in RUNX1-mutated and wildtype T-ALLs, and no significant difference was found. A smaller share of RUNX1-mutated T-ALLs had clonal TCR beta rearrangements (roughly 61%) than has been reported for T-ALL in general (over 75%). In clonal rearrangements, TCR beta D1 segment usage was not significantly different between RUNX1-mutated (approximately 80%) and wildtype (around 61%) T-ALLs. The number of available clonal rearrangements was too small to assess TCR beta CDR3 length or D segment truncation in T-ALLs.

Libraries were prepared through PCR. The instrument given in TCRdb is Illumina MiSeq. Characterization of TCR beta DJ and VDJ rearrangements was performed by next generation amplicon sequencing. Processing in the source paper ran as follows. The Vidjil software was used to analyze amplicon sequencing data and identify clonal TCR beta rearrangements. Two-tailed Fisher exact tests compared TCR beta rearrangement characteristics between RUNX1-mutated and wildtype groups. TCRdb applied fastp at Q25 and MiXCR to the public reads, then kept only in-frame beta chains. Identical CDR3 proteins give one entry, which carries the most common genes and DNA. What appears here as the V and J calls and clone size reflects TCRdb's work, not the paper's. This sample holds about 590 distinct CDR3 sequences; roughly a fifth were observed only once. The top ten clonotypes cover just under 30% of the sample. For oncotyping and quantification of minimal residual disease, T-ALL samples were taken at diagnosis from children and adults treated according to protocol.

The trim is 6 bases for V and 4 bases for J, with a gap of 13 bases between the germline ends. CDR1 and CDR2 are drawn from the germline V gene: MDHEN, SYDVKM. The CDR3 spans 14 residues, from the cysteine through the phenylalanine. Only the CDR3 DNA stays, 42 bases, in frame from base 1. This clonotype is termed medium-sized (0.01 to 0.1%). Its antigen specificity is not known. Base qualities are not provided; no much larger clone lies one nucleotide away. Sequencing was done on a sample of blood. This chain joins TRBV28 to TRBJ1-5; no D gene call is confident. The TCR sequence derives from a male donor with T-cell acute lymphoblastic leukemia. The DNA is as follows: TGTGCCAGCAGGGACTTACGAAGGAATCAGCCCCAGCATTTT. Its protein product is CASRDLRRNQPQHF.